The clone carrying this T cell receptor (beta chain) was seen just once. These data are taken from a study of blood T cell repertoires in COVID-19. Authors' methods: Nucleated cell counts were estimated from reference gene primer amplification. Repertoires were generated with immunoSEQ multiplex PCR, while TCRdb's copy carries only in-frame clones and drops some. That table supplies the V and J calls and clone size; D and trimming were determined from the DNA. The sample lists some 70,000 clones, approximately 80% occurring once. The CDR3 runs 13 residues. Trimming took 5 bases from V and 1 from J, leaving 8 bases between them. The germline V gene has CDR1 SEHNR and CDR2 FQNEAQ (reference sequence).

The chain joins TRBV7-9 to TRBJ1-1; D unclear. The sample comprised peripheral blood. This sequence was found in a human donor in a cohort sampled during active COVID-19. CDR3 amino acids: CASSAGTNTEAFF. The CDR3 region has the DNA TGTGCCAGCAGCGCTGGCACGAACACTGAAGCTTTCTTT.